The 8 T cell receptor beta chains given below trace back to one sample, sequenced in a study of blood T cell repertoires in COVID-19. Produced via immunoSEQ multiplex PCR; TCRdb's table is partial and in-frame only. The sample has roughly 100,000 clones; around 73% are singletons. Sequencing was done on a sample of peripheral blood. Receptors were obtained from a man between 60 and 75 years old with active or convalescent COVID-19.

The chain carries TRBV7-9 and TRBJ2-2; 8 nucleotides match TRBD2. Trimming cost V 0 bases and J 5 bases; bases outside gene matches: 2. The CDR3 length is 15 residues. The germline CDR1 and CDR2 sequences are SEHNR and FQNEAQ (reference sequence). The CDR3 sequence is CASSLAPSGTGELFF. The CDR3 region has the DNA TGTGCCAGCAGCTTAGCCCCTAGCGGGACCGGGGAGCTGTTTTTT.

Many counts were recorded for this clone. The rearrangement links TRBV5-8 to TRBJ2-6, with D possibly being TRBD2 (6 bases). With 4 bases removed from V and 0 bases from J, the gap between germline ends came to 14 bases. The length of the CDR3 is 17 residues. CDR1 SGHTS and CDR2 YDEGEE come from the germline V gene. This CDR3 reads CASSAGLLTSGANVLTF. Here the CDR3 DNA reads TGTGCCAGCAGCGCGGGACTTTTGACCTCTGGGGCCAACGTCCTGACTTTC.

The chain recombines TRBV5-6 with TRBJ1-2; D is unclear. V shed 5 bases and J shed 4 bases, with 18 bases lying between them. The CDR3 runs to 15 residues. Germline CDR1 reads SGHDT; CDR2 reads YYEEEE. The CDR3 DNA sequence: TGTGCCAGCAGTCCTGTTAGCTTGGGTCCCTATGGCTACACCTTC. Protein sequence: CASSPVSLGPYGYTF.

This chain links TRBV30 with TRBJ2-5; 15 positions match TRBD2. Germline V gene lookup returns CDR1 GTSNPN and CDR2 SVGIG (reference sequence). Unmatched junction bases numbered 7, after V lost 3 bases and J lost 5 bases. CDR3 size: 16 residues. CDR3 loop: CAWRPGLAGGRETQYF. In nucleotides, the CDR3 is TGTGCCTGGAGACCAGGACTAGCGGGAGGGAGGGAGACCCAGTACTTC.

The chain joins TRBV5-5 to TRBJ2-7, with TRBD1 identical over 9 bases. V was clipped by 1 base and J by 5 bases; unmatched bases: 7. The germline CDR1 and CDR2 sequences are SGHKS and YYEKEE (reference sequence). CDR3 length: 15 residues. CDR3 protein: CASSLKDRGIDEQYF. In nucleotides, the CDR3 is TGTGCCAGCAGCTTGAAGGACAGGGGAATCGACGAGCAGTACTTC.

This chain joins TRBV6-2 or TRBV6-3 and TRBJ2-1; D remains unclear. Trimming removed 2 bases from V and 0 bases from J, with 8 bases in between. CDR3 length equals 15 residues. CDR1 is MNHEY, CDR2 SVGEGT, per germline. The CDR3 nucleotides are TGTGCCAGCAGTTACGAGTGGAGCTCCTACAATGAGCAGTTCTTC. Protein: CASSYEWSSYNEQFF.

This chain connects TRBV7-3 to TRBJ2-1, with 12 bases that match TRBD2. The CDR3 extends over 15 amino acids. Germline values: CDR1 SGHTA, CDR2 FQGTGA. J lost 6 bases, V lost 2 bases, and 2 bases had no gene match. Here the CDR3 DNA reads TGTGCCAGCAGCTTACTAGCGGGAGGGTCCAATGAGCAGTTCTTC. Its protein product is CASSLLAGGSNEQFF.

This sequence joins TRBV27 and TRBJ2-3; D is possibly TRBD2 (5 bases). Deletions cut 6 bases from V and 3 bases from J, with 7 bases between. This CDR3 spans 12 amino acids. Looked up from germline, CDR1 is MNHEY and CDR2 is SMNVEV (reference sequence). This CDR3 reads CASRGSTDTQYF. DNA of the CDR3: TGTGCCAGCAGGGGGAGTACAGATACGCAGTATTTT.